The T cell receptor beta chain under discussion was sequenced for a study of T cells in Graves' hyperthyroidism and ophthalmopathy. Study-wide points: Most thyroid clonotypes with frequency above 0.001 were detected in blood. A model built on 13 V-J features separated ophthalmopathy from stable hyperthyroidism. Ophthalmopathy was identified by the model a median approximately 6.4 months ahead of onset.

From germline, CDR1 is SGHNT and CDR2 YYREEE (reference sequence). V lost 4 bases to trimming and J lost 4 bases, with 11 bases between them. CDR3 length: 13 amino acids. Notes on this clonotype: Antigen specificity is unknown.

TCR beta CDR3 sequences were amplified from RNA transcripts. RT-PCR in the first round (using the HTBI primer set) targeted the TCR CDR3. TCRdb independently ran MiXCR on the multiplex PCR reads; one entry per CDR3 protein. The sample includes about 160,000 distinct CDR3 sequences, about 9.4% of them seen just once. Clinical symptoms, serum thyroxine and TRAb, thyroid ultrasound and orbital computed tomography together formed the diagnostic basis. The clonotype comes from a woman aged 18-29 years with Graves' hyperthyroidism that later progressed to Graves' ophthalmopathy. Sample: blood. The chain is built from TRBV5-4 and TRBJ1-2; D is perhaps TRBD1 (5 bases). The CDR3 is CASSSRVVYGYTF. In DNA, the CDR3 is TGTGCCAGCAGCAGCAGGGTTGTCTATGGCTACACCTTC.